Here is one T cell receptor beta chain with its context. The antigen this receptor binds is unknown. There are no base qualities to consult, and no much larger clone falls within one base. Participants in the prospective study were enrolled through a virtual design, were aged roughly 18 to 100 years, and lived in fewer than 30 United States geographic areas. Cohort assignment in the prospective study relied on participant-reported clinical history from a screening survey and a study questionnaire. In the prospective study, mobile phlebotomists collected whole blood, serum and a nasopharyngeal or oropharyngeal swab from each participant. Additional blood draws and questionnaires over an approximately 2-month period could optionally be provided by prospective study participants. Prospective study blood samples were shipped either frozen or at room temperature before DNA extraction. TCRbeta CDR3 regions were amplified from genomic DNA using the immunoSEQ Assay, a bias-controlled multiplex PCR. Per the original workflow: The number of nucleated cells in each sample was estimated from the amplification of reference gene primers within the assay. To quantify the absolute abundance of each unique TCRbeta CDR3 rearrangement, sequence reads were collapsed and filtered. For each sample, productive Simpson clonality was calculated as the square root of Simpson's diversity index across productive rearrangements. TCRdb took over this immuneACCESS table, retaining in-frame rearrangements with V and J assigned. Such tables are incomplete; in checked studies, under half of the missing clones stem from an unresolved V gene, and the remainder is unexplained. V and J calls and clone size are copied from that table; D and trimming were computed from the DNA. Recorded for this sample are 150,000 or so clones; approximately 88% of them occurred a single time. In total, the top ten clones hold around 1.3% of the sample.

The entry originates in a study of blood T cell repertoires in COVID-19 (dated by TCRdb to the early 2020s). For the study in its entirety: The collaborator samples originated in the United States, Italy and Spain and spanned the acute and convalescent phases of COVID-19. The prospective study material was composed of cDNA or gDNA derived from T cells, B-cell-depleted T cells, or PBMCs. Subjects who had been exposed to COVID-19, were actively infected with it, or had recovered from it provided the deeply sampled blood TCRbeta repertoires that made up the dataset. The repertoires were made available in a free public database intended to serve as a resource for research on the immune response to SARS-CoV-2. The samples were drawn from two sources: the first 160 participants of the ongoing ImmuneRACE study, and over 950 subjects contributed by 6 global collaborators. The sample metadata nearly always contained a de-identified subject ID, COVID-19 status, age in years and sex. Where available, HLA class I and class II types were taken from metadata supplied by the sample provider and were not determined by assay-based typing. The study at large found these results: The amount of clinical and demographic metadata varied by source and participant and was provided uncurated.

The CDR3 goes from the cysteine to the phenylalanine over 14 residues. Solely the CDR3 DNA is kept, with 42 bases framed from the first base. Cut back by 4 bases and 6 bases, the V and J ends lie 13 bases apart. The germline V gene (reference sequence) gives CDR1 as LNHDA and CDR2 as SQIVND. The source of this sequence is a woman younger than 45 with acute COVID-19. Sequenced input: PBMCs or T cells enriched from blood (not recorded which). The chain joins TRBV19 to TRBJ1-5; D gene: possibly TRBD1, on 6 matching bases. The DNA is TGTGCCAGTAGTAGCGACAGGACAATTCAGCCCCAGCATTTT. Its product reads: CASSSDRTIQPQHF.